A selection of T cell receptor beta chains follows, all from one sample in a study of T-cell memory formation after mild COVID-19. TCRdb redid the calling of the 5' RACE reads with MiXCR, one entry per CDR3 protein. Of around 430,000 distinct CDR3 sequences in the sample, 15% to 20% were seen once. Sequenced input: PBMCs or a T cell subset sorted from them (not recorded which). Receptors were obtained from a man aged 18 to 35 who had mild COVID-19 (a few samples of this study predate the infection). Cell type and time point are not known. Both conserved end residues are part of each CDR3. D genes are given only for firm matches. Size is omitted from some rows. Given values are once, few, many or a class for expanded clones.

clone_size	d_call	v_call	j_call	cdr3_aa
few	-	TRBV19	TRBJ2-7	CASSGPGFYEQYF
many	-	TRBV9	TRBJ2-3	CASSVAKVEDTQYF
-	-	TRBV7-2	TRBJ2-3	CASSLGSRGVTDTQYF
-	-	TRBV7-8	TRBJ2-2	CASSLGHSNGGELFF
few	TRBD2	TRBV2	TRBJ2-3	CASSERGTSGGTYTQYF
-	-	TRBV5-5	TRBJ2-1	CASSLGWLNEQFF
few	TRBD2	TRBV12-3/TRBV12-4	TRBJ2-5	CASRRTSGETQYF
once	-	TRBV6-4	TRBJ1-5	CASSLHLNQPQHF
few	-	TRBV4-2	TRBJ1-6	CASSQADNYNSPLHF
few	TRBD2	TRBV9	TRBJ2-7	CASSPTIAGEHEQYF
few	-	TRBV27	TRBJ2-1	CASSAPGYEQFF
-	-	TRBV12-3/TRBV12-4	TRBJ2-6	CASSLNDHSSGANVLTF
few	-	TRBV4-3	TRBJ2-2	CASSQLWGQDTGELFF
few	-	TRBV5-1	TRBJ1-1	CASRPENTEAFF
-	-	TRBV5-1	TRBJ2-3	CASSLLTGTDTQYF
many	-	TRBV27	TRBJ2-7	CASSFSASSYEQYF
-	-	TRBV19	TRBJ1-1	CASSRRSPEGWAKNTEAFF
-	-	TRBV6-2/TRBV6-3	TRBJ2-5	CASSRGTTLQETQYF
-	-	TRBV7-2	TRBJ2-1	CASSLGWGYNEQFF
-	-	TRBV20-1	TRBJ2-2	CSARDHLAGLGGELFF
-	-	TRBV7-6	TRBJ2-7	CASSQEGLATYEQYF
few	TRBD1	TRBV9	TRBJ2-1	CASSAEDRGSYNEQFF
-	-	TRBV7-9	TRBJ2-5	CASSLTRMETQYF
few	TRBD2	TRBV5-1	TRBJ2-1	CASSLSTSGGTYNEQFF
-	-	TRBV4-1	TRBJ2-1	CASSQEGRGSNEQFF
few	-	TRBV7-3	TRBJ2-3	CAVLPGRTDTQYF
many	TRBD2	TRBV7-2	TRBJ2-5	CASSLSLAGAETQYF
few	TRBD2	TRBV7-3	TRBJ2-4	CASSLGRGDIQYF
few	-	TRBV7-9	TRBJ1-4	CASSSGVYSGHNEKLFF
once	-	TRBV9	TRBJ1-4	CASSVGMGANEKLFF
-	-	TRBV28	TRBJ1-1	CATEFARTEAFF
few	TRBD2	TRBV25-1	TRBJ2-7	CASSTIRLAGIYEQYF
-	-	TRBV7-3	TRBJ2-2	CASSLAFNTGELFF
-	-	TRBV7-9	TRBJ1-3	CASTDPSGNTIYF
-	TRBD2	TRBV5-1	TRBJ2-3	CASSLEFSGGFTDTQYF
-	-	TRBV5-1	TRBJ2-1	CASFDGLTYNEQFF
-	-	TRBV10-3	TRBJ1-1	CAIGRNTEAFF
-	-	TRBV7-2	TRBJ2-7	CASSYPRQGAHQAEQYF
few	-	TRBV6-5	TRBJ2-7	CASRDNYEQYF
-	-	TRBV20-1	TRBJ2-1	CSARAPDSNEQFF
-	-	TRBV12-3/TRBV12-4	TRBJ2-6	CASSGANVLTF
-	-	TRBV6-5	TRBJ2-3	CASSQMGLAISTDTQYF
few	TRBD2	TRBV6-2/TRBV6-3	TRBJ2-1	CASSASGGNEQFF
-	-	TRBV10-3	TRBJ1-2	CAISEQVSNYGYTF
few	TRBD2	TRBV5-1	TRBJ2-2	CASSSTSGEATGELFF
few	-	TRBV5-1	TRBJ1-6	CASSLGVWGQENSPLHF
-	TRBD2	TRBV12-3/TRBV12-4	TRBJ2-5	CASSFSRDPGLGRETQYF